This T cell receptor (beta chain) was recorded in a study of shared clonotypes between healthy human individuals. Sequencing was performed with immunoSEQ multiplex PCR; in TCRdb, only in-frame clones are kept and a portion is missing. This sample has fewer than 650,000 clones, with 70% to 80% found just once. What was sequenced was PBMCs. This receptor was taken from a middle-aged woman in good health. Some clones in this sample may be carry-over from other donors' samples.

The CDR3 DNA is TGTGCCACCAGCCCCCTCTCTCAGGGAATTGGCTACGAGCAGTACTTC. Encoded protein: CATSPLSQGIGYEQYF. The chain uses TRBV15 and TRBJ2-7; possible D gene TRBD1, 5 bases. This CDR3 is 16 amino acids long. CDR1 LNHNV and CDR2 YYDKDF come from the germline V gene (reference sequence). Trimming removed 5 bases at V and 3 bases at J, with 20 bases between.